The 26 T cell receptor beta chains listed next were all sequenced from one sample in a study of blood T cell repertoires in COVID-19. Measured with immunoSEQ multiplex PCR; TCRdb has only the in-frame clones, and not every one. The sample lists some 300,000 clones; approximately 86% were seen once. Sequences were obtained from peripheral blood. The receptors were sampled from a woman aged 70 to 79 with COVID-19, enrolled during active disease.

CDR3 residues: CASSVLQGLPYNSPLHF. The CDR3, as DNA: TGTGCCAGCAGCGTTCTCCAGGGTCTCCCCTATAATTCACCCCTCCACTTT. The chain uses TRBV21-1 and TRBJ1-6; the D call of TRBD1 is as the table states it, not checked on the DNA. TRBV21-1 is an annotated pseudogene. This CDR3 spans 17 amino acids.

The chain combines TRBV7-8 with TRBJ2-3; D unresolved. The germline V and J ends were trimmed by 1 base and 2 bases, with 10 bases remaining between them. This CDR3 comprises 15 residues. Germline V gives CDR1 SGHVS, CDR2 FQNEAQ. The CDR3 bases are TGTGCCAGCAGCTTAGAGAGTCCTAACACAGATACGCAGTATTTT. Translation gives CASSLESPNTDTQYF. Complete variable domain (other parts from reference TRBV7-8 and TRBJ2-3): GAGVSQSPRYKVAKRGQDVALRCDPISGHVSLFWYQQALGQGPEFLTYFQNEAQLDKSGLPSDRFFAERPEGSVSTLKIQRTQQEDSAVYLCASSLESPNTDTQYFGPGTRLTVL.

CDR3 region: CASSLALKGLQYF. CDR3 bases: TGTGCCAGCAGCTTAGCGCTAAAGGGGCTACAGTACTTC. The chain links TRBV7-9 to TRBJ2-4; tentatively, D is TRBD1 (5 bases). The CDR3 is 13 residues long. With 0 bases removed from V and 13 bases from J, the gap between germline ends came to 13 bases. CDR1 is SEHNR, CDR2 FQNEAQ, per germline (reference sequence). The whole variable domain, filled in from reference TRBV7-9 and TRBJ2-4, reads DTGVSQNPRHKITKRGQNVTFRCDPISEHNRLYWYRQTLGQGPEFLTYFQNEAQLEKSRLLSDRFSAERPKGSFSTLEIQRTEQGDSAMYLCASSLALKGLQYFGAGTRLSVL.

The chain uses TRBV29-1 and TRBJ2-3; 8 bases fit TRBD2. The CDR3 totals 14 residues. CDR1 is SQVTM and CDR2 is ANQGSEA in the germline V gene. Trimming at V came to 8 bases and at J to 2 bases, leaving 9 bases not matched to a gene. CDR3: CSFHSGTDTDTQYF. CDR3 DNA: TGCAGCTTCCATAGCGGGACCGACACAGATACGCAGTATTTT.

The chain carries TRBV6-6 and TRBJ1-4, with a tentative D call TRBD1 (6 bases). The V end was cut by 8 bases, the J end by 0 bases, with 13 bases between. The CDR3 runs to 15 residues. In germline, CDR1 is MNHNY, CDR2 SVGAGI (reference sequence). This CDR3 is CASLGGSPTNEKLFF. The CDR3 nucleotides are TGTGCCAGCTTAGGGGGATCCCCAACTAATGAAAAACTGTTTTTT.

This sequence joins TRBV4-1 and TRBJ1-5; unclear D gene. The V gene's germline CDR1 is MGHRA and CDR2 YSYEKL. The CDR3 length is 16 residues. V shed 4 bases and J shed 3 bases, with 16 bases lying between them. The CDR3 region is CASSPGGPLFNQPQHF. The CDR3 DNA is TGCGCCAGCAGCCCCGGTGGGCCTCTATTCAATCAGCCCCAGCATTTT.

CDR3 nucleotides: TGCGCCAGCAGCCGGACTAGCGGGGGGTCCCCGGATACGCAGTATTTT. Amino acids: CASSRTSGGSPDTQYF. The rearrangement uses TRBV5-1 and TRBJ2-3, with 14 bases identical to TRBD2. The CDR3 loop spans 16 amino acids. Germline trimming cut 4 bases from V and 6 bases from J; bases unmatched to any gene: 7. Germline V gene data show CDR1 as SGHRS and CDR2 as YFSETQ. Complete variable domain (other parts from reference TRBV5-1 and TRBJ2-3): KAGVTQTPRYLIKTRGQQVTLSCSPISGHRSVSWYQQTPGQGLQFLFEYFSETQRNKGNFPGRFSGRQFSNSRSEMNVSTLELGDSALYLCASSRTSGGSPDTQYFGPGTRLTVL.

This clone has a single count. The rearrangement joins TRBV6-1 to TRBJ2-2; D is undetermined. Trimming stripped 1 base from V and 5 bases from J, with 8 bases between. Per the germline V gene, CDR1 is MNHNS and CDR2 is SASEGT. The CDR3 extends over 14 amino acids. The CDR3 region is CASSEGGETGELFF. CDR3 bases: TGTGCCAGCAGTGAAGGTGGAGAAACCGGGGAGCTGTTTTTT.

The chain uses TRBV30 and TRBJ1-2; TRBD1 matches at 12 bases. Trimming cost V 1 base and J 7 bases; bases outside gene matches: 10. The V gene's germline CDR1 is GTSNPN and CDR2 SVGIG (reference sequence). The length of the CDR3 is 16 residues. The CDR3 DNA reads TGTGCCTGGAGTGGGGGGGACAGGGGGCTGTTCTTTGGCTACACCTTC. Encoded protein: CAWSGGDRGLFFGYTF.

The chain employs TRBV24-1 and TRBJ2-6; the D gene is possibly TRBD2 (5 bases). The CDR3 has 17 amino acids. The V end was cut by 4 bases, the J end by 0 bases, with 12 bases between. Germline V gene data show CDR1 as KGHDR and CDR2 as SFDVKD. CDR3 protein: CATSDPRRDSGANVLTF. DNA for the CDR3: TGTGCCACCAGTGACCCTCGACGGGACTCTGGGGCCAACGTCCTGACTTTC.

This chain connects TRBV20-1 to TRBJ1-2; D is uncertain. Germline V gene data show CDR1 as DFQATT and CDR2 as SNEGSKA (reference sequence). Trimming cost V 3 bases and J 0 bases, with 5 bases left between them. This CDR3 comprises 12 residues. The CDR3 bases are TGCAGTGCTAGTGACGCTAACTATGGCTACACCTTC. It encodes CSASDANYGYTF.

The chain has TRBV11-2 and TRBJ2-5, with D possibly being TRBD2 (5 bases). Per germline, CDR1 SGHAT and CDR2 FQNNGV. CDR3 size: 13 residues. Trimming stripped 5 bases from V and 4 bases from J, with 11 bases between. CDR3 DNA sequence: TGTGCCAGCAGCCCGAGGGAACGAGAGACCCAGTACTTC. It yields the protein CASSPRERETQYF.

V gene TRBV28 combines with J gene TRBJ2-7; 10 nucleotides agree with TRBD2. This CDR3 has 16 amino acids. Trimming cost V 6 bases and J 2 bases; bases outside gene matches: 10. Germline assignment: CDR1 MDHEN and CDR2 SYDVKM. In nucleotides, the CDR3 is TGTGCCAGCAGAATACCAAGCGGGGGGGGTGCCTACGAGCAGTACTTC. This codes for CASRIPSGGGAYEQYF.

Only a few counts were recorded for this clone. This chain joins TRBV2 and TRBJ1-6; D unresolved. This CDR3 has 14 residues. Germline CDR1 is SNHLY and CDR2 is FYNNEI. The ends were cut back, 6 bases at V and 5 bases at J, with 11 bases in the middle. CDR3 region: CASRPSGNNSPLHF. CDR3 DNA: TGTGCCAGCAGACCCTCGGGGAATAATTCACCCCTCCACTTT.

This clone appeared once. This rearrangement joins TRBV18 to TRBJ2-3; D remains ambiguous. Deletions cut 1 base from V and 4 bases from J, with 12 bases between. The CDR3 covers 15 residues. Looked up from germline, CDR1 is KGHSH and CDR2 is LQKENI. The CDR3: CASSPQPGVADTQYF. The CDR3 DNA reads as TGTGCCAGCTCACCACAGCCCGGAGTCGCAGATACGCAGTATTTT. Together with reference TRBV18 and TRBJ2-3, the CDR3 gives the full variable domain: NAGVMQNPRHLVRRRGQEARLRCSPMKGHSHVYWYRQLPEEGLKFMVYLQKENIIDESGMPKERFSAEFPKEGPSILRIQQVVRGDSAAYFCASSPQPGVADTQYFGPGTRLTVL.

In DNA form, the CDR3 reads TGTGCCAGCTCACCACCCCGACTTAGCGGGGGGGGGAATGAGCAGTTCTTC. Amino acids: CASSPPRLSGGGNEQFF. The chain uses TRBV18 and TRBJ2-1; 11 nucleotides line up with TRBD2. The V and J ends lost 0 bases and 7 bases, in that order; junction bases with no gene match: 8. Per the germline V gene, CDR1 is KGHSH and CDR2 is LQKENI. The CDR3 is 17 amino acids.

The J gene is TRBJ2-3, the V gene TRBV7-9; D is ambiguous. The germline CDR1 and CDR2 sequences are SEHNR and FQNEAQ (reference sequence). The ends were cut back, 2 bases at V and 2 bases at J, with 5 bases in the middle. The CDR3 runs 13 residues. The CDR3 loop reads CASSLQSTDTQYF. The CDR3 nucleotides read TGTGCCAGCAGCTTACAGTCCACAGATACGCAGTATTTT.

The gene calls are TRBV6-5 and TRBJ2-1, with 10 bases that match TRBD1. Germline values: CDR1 MNHEY, CDR2 SVGAGI. After removal of 11 bases from V and 6 bases from J, the junction contained 13 bases not matched to a gene. CDR3 length: 15 amino acids. CDR3 nucleotide sequence: TGTGCCGTACAGCTGGGGACAGGGGCCTTCAATGAGCAGTTCTTC. Translation gives CAVQLGTGAFNEQFF.

This sequence joins TRBV30 and TRBJ2-5, with D possibly being TRBD2 (5 bases). The CDR3 is 14 residues long. Trimming shortened V by 3 bases and J by 1 base, and 12 bases separated the two germline ends. Germline values: CDR1 GTSNPN, CDR2 SVGIG (reference sequence). This chain's CDR3 is CAWRVAGVQETQYF. DNA for the CDR3: TGTGCCTGGAGGGTCGCGGGCGTCCAAGAGACCCAGTACTTC.

This clone was seen just once. The genes are TRBV7-2 and TRBJ2-3; no clear D gene. Deletions cut 4 bases from V and 3 bases from J, with 8 bases between. CDR3 size: 13 residues. CDR1 is SGHTA and CDR2 is FQGNSA in the germline V gene. Here the CDR3 reads CASSSVVTDTQYF. The CDR3 DNA reads TGTGCCAGCAGCTCGGTTGTTACAGATACGCAGTATTTT.

The rearrangement links TRBV5-4 to TRBJ1-2, with D perhaps matching TRBD1 (5 bases). CDR3 length equals 14 residues. The V gene's germline CDR1 is SGHNT and CDR2 YYREEE (reference sequence). Trimming took 3 bases from V and 1 from J, leaving 10 bases between them. Here the CDR3 reads CASSWPGNNYGYTF. DNA of the CDR3: TGTGCCAGCAGCTGGCCAGGGAATAACTATGGCTACACCTTC.

The V call is TRBV24-1, the J call TRBJ1-2; D might be TRBD1 (6 bases). Between the trimmed V and J ends, which lost 1 base and 6 bases, there was a span of 11 bases. This CDR3 spans 14 amino acids. CDR1 is KGHDR and CDR2 is SFDVKD in the germline V gene. The CDR3 sequence is CATSDLRGNNGYTF. CDR3 DNA: TGTGCCACCAGTGATTTAAGGGGGAACAATGGCTACACCTTC.

Details on this clone: Different DNA sequences within this sample yield the same CDR3. This chain joins TRBV6-5 and TRBJ1-1; D is undetermined. Germline CDR1 and CDR2: MNHEY and SVGAGI. The CDR3 has 13 amino acids. Trimming pared 0 bases from V and 5 bases from J, leaving 7 bases between. This chain's CDR3 is CASSYSTGTEAFF. DNA of the CDR3: TGTGCCAGCAGTTACTCGACGGGGACTGAAGCTTTCTTT.

The V and J genes are TRBV27 and TRBJ2-7; D is uncertain. The CDR3 spans 12 residues. Germline CDR1 and CDR2: MNHEY and SMNVEV (reference sequence). Trimming stripped 5 bases from V and 6 bases from J, with 11 bases between. The DNA for the CDR3 is TGTGCCAGCAGTACCTTTTCCGGCGAGCAGTACTTC. Its translation is CASSTFSGEQYF.

The J gene is TRBJ2-3, the V gene TRBV6-2 or TRBV6-3; 15 bases agree with TRBD2. V lost 2 bases to trimming and J lost 3 bases; unmatched junction nucleotides: 9. This CDR3 is 19 amino acids long. Germline assignment: CDR1 MNHEY and CDR2 SVGEGT. The CDR3, as DNA: TGTGCCAGCAGTTACCCCCGGACTAGCGGGGGGGCCAGGACAGATACGCAGTATTTT. Its protein product is CASSYPRTSGGARTDTQYF.

The chain recombines TRBV7-6 with TRBJ2-1; D may be TRBD1 (5 bases). Per the germline V gene, CDR1 is SGHVS and CDR2 is FNYEAQ. Trimming shortened V by 0 bases and J by 3 bases, and 12 bases separated the two germline ends. The CDR3 contains 16 residues. The CDR3 bases are TGTGCCAGCAGCTTAGCAATAGGGGATGTCTACAATGAGCAGTTCTTC. As protein: CASSLAIGDVYNEQFF.